The 31 T cell receptor beta chains reported below all come from one sample, sequenced in a study of T cell changes during pregnancy in multiple sclerosis. The data were produced by immunoSEQ multiplex PCR, yet TCRdb's version contains in-frame clones alone and is incomplete. The table lists about 36,000 clones, about 88% of them singletons, with approximately 0.5% in the top ten. Material: CD4+ T cells from peripheral blood mononuclear cells, obtained in the first trimester of pregnancy. The receptors here all came from a female donor with multiple sclerosis, enrolled in a pregnancy study.

This clone was picked up one time. The rearrangement joins TRBV5-1 to TRBJ2-7; 9 bases fit TRBD1. The CDR3 spans 15 residues. Germline V lookup: CDR1 SGHRS, CDR2 YFSETQ. J was trimmed by 5 bases and V by 3 bases; bases with no gene match: 9. The DNA of the CDR3 is TGCGCCAGCAGCTACTCCGGGACAGGGAGTAACGAGCAGTACTTC. This gives the protein CASSYSGTGSNEQYF.

This clone is a singleton in its sample. The chain carries TRBV5-1 and TRBJ2-1, with D possibly matching TRBD2 (5 bases). Germline V CDR1 and CDR2: SGHRS, YFSETQ. The CDR3 covers 16 residues. Trimming took 0 bases from V and 6 from J, leaving 16 bases between them. This CDR3 reads CASSLAGGRVVNEQFF. The DNA for the CDR3 is TGCGCCAGCAGCTTGGCCGGTGGGCGGGTGGTCAATGAGCAGTTCTTC. The full variable domain, in which reference TRBV5-1 and TRBJ2-1 provide the parts outside the CDR3, is KAGVTQTPRYLIKTRGQQVTLSCSPISGHRSVSWYQQTPGQGLQFLFEYFSETQRNKGNFPGRFSGRQFSNSRSEMNVSTLELGDSALYLCASSLAGGRVVNEQFFGPGTRLTVL.

The V gene is TRBV2, the J gene TRBJ2-4; D possibly corresponds to TRBD1 (5 bases). The V gene lost 6 bases and the J gene lost 1 base, with 10 bases spanning the gap. The germline CDR1 and CDR2 sequences are SNHLY and FYNNEI. The CDR3 has 14 amino acids. CDR3 amino acids: CASSKGRAKNIQYF. CDR3 in DNA: TGTGCCAGCAGCAAGGGGCGCGCCAAAAACATTCAGTACTTC.

This chain connects TRBV6-5 to TRBJ2-1, with 9 positions matching TRBD2. CDR3 length: 16 residues. The germline CDR1 and CDR2 sequences are MNHEY and SVGAGI. Trimming took 0 bases from V and 7 from J; bases not matched to a gene: 7. The DNA of the CDR3 is TGTGCCAGCAGTTACTCTAGCGGGAGATCGAGGAATGAGCAGTTCTTC. As protein: CASSYSSGRSRNEQFF.

This sequence joins TRBV19 and TRBJ1-2; D possibly corresponds to TRBD1 (6 bases). CDR3 length equals 13 residues. Trimming removed 6 bases from V and 4 bases from J, with 12 bases in between. CDR1 is LNHDA and CDR2 is SQIVND in the germline V gene (reference sequence). CDR3 sequence reads: CASSQTGTYGYTF. The CDR3 nucleotides are TGTGCCAGTAGCCAGACAGGTACCTATGGCTACACCTTC.

The V gene is TRBV7-9, the J gene TRBJ2-3; TRBD1 matches at 7 bases. This CDR3 contains 14 residues. Germline loops: CDR1 SEHNR, CDR2 FQNEAQ (reference sequence). Unmatched junction bases numbered 6, after V lost 1 base and J lost 8 bases. The CDR3 reads CASSLGGGGATQYF. Written as DNA, the CDR3 is TGTGCCAGCAGCTTAGGAGGGGGCGGCGCTACGCAGTATTTT.

The rearrangement links TRBV5-1 to TRBJ1-5; D remains ambiguous. Germline V gene sequence: CDR1 SGHRS, CDR2 YFSETQ. The CDR3 covers 13 residues. V dropped 4 bases and J dropped 9 bases, with 14 bases sitting between them. DNA of the CDR3: TGCGCCAGCAGCCCGGGAATCGATCGGCCCCAGCATTTT. Translated: CASSPGIDRPQHF.

The chain uses TRBV11-3 and TRBJ2-1; 8 nucleotides line up with TRBD2. This CDR3 has 15 residues. Germline CDR1 reads SGHNT; CDR2 reads YENEEA. Germline trimming cut 1 base from V and 5 bases from J; bases unmatched to any gene: 4. CDR3 nucleotides: TGTGCCAGCAGCTTAGCGGGAGGGTCCGACAATGAGCAGTTCTTC. Translating it yields CASSLAGGSDNEQFF.

The J gene is TRBJ2-1, the V gene TRBV9; the match to TRBD2 covers 7 bases. V gave up 2 bases and J gave up 4 bases; unmatched junction bases: 9. CDR1 and CDR2 from the germline V gene are SGDLS and YYNGEE. The CDR3 spans 16 residues. The CDR3 DNA follows: TGTGCCAGCAGCGTCACAGCGGGACCCCGTTACAATGAGCAGTTCTTC. Translating gives CASSVTAGPRYNEQFF.

This chain connects TRBV7-9 to TRBJ2-5, with a tentative D call TRBD2 (6 bases). The germline V and J ends were trimmed by 0 bases and 5 bases, with 7 bases remaining between them. CDR1 and CDR2 from the germline V gene are SEHNR and FQNEAQ (reference sequence). The CDR3 extends over 13 amino acids. This CDR3 reads CASSLAGGETQYF. CDR3 bases: TGTGCCAGCAGCTTAGCTGGGGGGGAGACCCAGTACTTC.

The chain couples TRBV29-1 to TRBJ2-5; 9 bases are a match to TRBD1. The J call is uncertain, as TRBJ2-7 better fits the DNA end. The CDR3 is 14 amino acids. CDR1 SQVTM and CDR2 ANQGSEA come from the germline V gene. The CDR3: CSVIGQGSSYEQYF. Written as DNA, the CDR3 is TGCAGCGTTATTGGACAGGGGAGCTCCTACGAGCAGTACTTC.

J is TRBJ2-3 and V is TRBV5-1; 7 bases match TRBD1. CDR3 size: 12 residues. Germline assignment: CDR1 SGHRS and CDR2 YFSETQ. V lost 5 bases to trimming and J lost 5 bases; unmatched junction nucleotides: 2. CDR3 in amino acids: CASSQGEDTQYF. DNA of the CDR3: TGCGCCAGCAGTCAGGGGGAAGATACGCAGTATTTT. Complete variable domain (other parts from reference TRBV5-1 and TRBJ2-3): KAGVTQTPRYLIKTRGQQVTLSCSPISGHRSVSWYQQTPGQGLQFLFEYFSETQRNKGNFPGRFSGRQFSNSRSEMNVSTLELGDSALYLCASSQGEDTQYFGPGTRLTVL.

J is TRBJ1-1 and V is TRBV10-3; no reliable D call. The CDR3 has 14 amino acids. The V end was cut by 6 bases, the J end by 1 base, with 12 bases between. Germline assignment: CDR1 ENHRY and CDR2 SYGVKD. DNA of the CDR3: TGTGCCATCAGCCAGGTCGGGGAGAACACTGAAGCTTTCTTT. The encoded protein is CAISQVGENTEAFF.

By share of the sample, this clone is medium-sized. The V and J genes are TRBV7-2 and TRBJ1-5; tentatively, D is TRBD1 (5 bases). V lost 5 bases and J 0 bases, leaving 11 bases between the germline ends. This CDR3 is 15 amino acids long. Germline CDR1 SGHTA, CDR2 FQGNSA. CDR3 nucleotides: TGTGCCAGCAGCGACCGGGGGATTAGCAATCAGCCCCAGCATTTT. It specifies CASSDRGISNQPQHF.

The chain joins TRBV9 to TRBJ1-1; TRBD1 aligns across 9 bases. Germline V gene lookup returns CDR1 SGDLS and CDR2 YYNGEE. This CDR3 comprises 15 residues. V lost 3 bases and J lost 4; bases outside the gene matches: 7. This chain's CDR3 is CASSGNRGRGTEAFF. CDR3 bases: TGTGCCAGCAGCGGAAACAGGGGGCGGGGCACTGAAGCTTTCTTT.

This clone turned up a few times. This chain joins TRBV21-1 and TRBJ1-4. TRBV21-1 is a known pseudogene. This CDR3 spans 15 amino acids. The CDR3 DNA reads TGTGCCAGCAGCCAAGGCCGGGTCCAAAATGAAAAACTGTTTTTT. It encodes CASSQGRVQNEKLFF.

The CDR3 coding sequence is TGTGCCAGCAGCCCATTGGCCGGGACAGGGTCCACTGAAGCTTTCTTT. As protein: CASSPLAGTGSTEAFF. The chain carries TRBV7-7 and TRBJ1-1; 9 bases are a match to TRBD1. The V segment lost 5 bases and the J segment 4 bases; nucleotides outside the gene matches: 11. CDR3 length equals 16 residues. Germline loops: CDR1 SSHAT, CDR2 FNYEAQ (reference sequence).

This sequence joins TRBV27 and TRBJ2-3; TRBD2 matches 9 bases. The ends lost 3 bases at V and 4 bases at J; junction bases unmatched: 8. The CDR3 is 16 amino acids. Germline assignment: CDR1 MNHEY and CDR2 SMNVEV (reference sequence). CDR3 sequence reads: CASSFWRGGGPDTQYF. DNA for the CDR3: TGTGCCAGCAGTTTCTGGCGGGGGGGAGGGCCAGATACGCAGTATTTT.

The chain carries TRBV11-2 and TRBJ2-7, with a weak D call TRBD1 (6 bases). There are 14 residues in the CDR3. The V gene lost 0 bases and the J gene lost 2 bases, with 8 bases spanning the gap. Germline V lookup: CDR1 SGHAT, CDR2 FQNNGV. In DNA, the CDR3 is TGTGCCAGCAGCTTAGATGGACAGCCCTACGAGCAGTACTTC. Its translation: CASSLDGQPYEQYF.

CDR3 DNA: TGTGCCTGGAGTGGAGACAGGGAAGGCAATCAGCCCCAGCATTTT. Its protein is CAWSGDREGNQPQHF. The V gene is TRBV30, the J gene TRBJ1-5; 7 nucleotides match TRBD1. Germline V lookup: CDR1 GTSNPN, CDR2 SVGIG (reference sequence). This CDR3 region has 15 residues. Trimming cost V 1 base and J 2 bases; bases outside gene matches: 5.

This chain joins TRBV6-6 and TRBJ1-2; 10 bases map to TRBD1. V lost 5 bases to trimming and J lost 1 base; unmatched junction nucleotides: 7. This CDR3 contains 16 residues. Germline V gene lookup returns CDR1 MNHNY and CDR2 SVGAGI (reference sequence). CDR3 in DNA: TGTGCCAGCAGTGCGGGGCGGGACAGGGGTAACTATGGCTACACCTTC. This codes for CASSAGRDRGNYGYTF.

Written as DNA, the CDR3 is TGTGCCATCAGTGAGGTTGGTAGCGGGGGGGGCTCCTACAATGAGCAGTTCTTC. This codes for CAISEVGSGGGSYNEQFF. The chain recombines TRBV10-3 with TRBJ2-1; TRBD2 matches 11 bases. The J segment lost 0 bases and the V segment lost 2 bases, leaving 6 bases of the junction unmatched. This CDR3 region has 18 residues. CDR1 ENHRY and CDR2 SYGVKD come from the germline V gene.

The chain joins TRBV10-3 to TRBJ2-6, with 7 bases aligning to TRBD1. Germline values: CDR1 ENHRY, CDR2 SYGVKD. The J segment lost 2 bases and the V segment lost 10 bases, leaving 2 bases of the junction unmatched. The CDR3 is made up of 13 amino acids. CDR3 in DNA: TGTGCCACACAGGGGACTGGGGCCAACGTCCTGACTTTC. This sequence encodes CATQGTGANVLTF.

In this sample, this clone turned up a few times. The genes are TRBV30 and TRBJ1-1, with D maybe TRBD1 (5 bases). The germline V gene encodes CDR1 GTSNPN and CDR2 SVGIG (reference sequence). The CDR3 covers 12 residues. V was shortened by 2 bases and J by 5 bases, with 9 bases between the two germline ends. CDR3 sequence (DNA): TGTGCCTGGAGTCAGGGATGGACTGAAGCTTTCTTT. Protein: CAWSQGWTEAFF. Looking up the rest from reference TRBV30 and TRBJ1-1 gives the full variable domain: SQTIHQWPATLVQPVGSPLSLECTVEGTSNPNLYWYRQAAGRGLQLLFYSVGIGQISSEVPQNLSASRPQDRQFILSSKKLLLSDSGFYLCAWSQGWTEAFFGQGTRLTVV.

This chain joins TRBV7-3 and TRBJ2-3, with D possibly matching TRBD2 (5 bases). V was cut by 2 bases and J by 2 bases, with 8 bases left in between. The germline V gene has CDR1 SGHTA and CDR2 FQGTGA. This CDR3 region has 14 residues. The CDR3 nucleotides read TGTGCCAGCAGCTTAGGAGGCCCCACAGATACGCAGTATTTT. Translation: CASSLGGPTDTQYF.

This clone was counted a single time. The J gene is TRBJ1-1, the V gene TRBV6-1, with 9 bases matching TRBD1. Germline values: CDR1 MNHNS, CDR2 SASEGT. J gave up 4 bases and V 6 bases, and 9 bases lay outside the gene matches. CDR3 length equals 15 residues. The CDR3 DNA reads TGTGCCAGCAGCTCCTCACAGGGGGCGCCCACTGAAGCTTTCTTT. The encoded protein is CASSSSQGAPTEAFF.

The gene calls are TRBV19 and TRBJ2-1; 8 bases map to TRBD2. From germline, CDR1 is LNHDA and CDR2 SQIVND (reference sequence). V lost 3 bases and J lost 5; bases outside the gene matches: 9. The CDR3 length is 16 residues. DNA for the CDR3: TGTGCCAGTAGTATTATGTCCAGCGGGGGCCACAATGAGCAGTTCTTC. This gives the protein CASSIMSSGGHNEQFF. Supplemented by reference TRBV19 and TRBJ2-1, the full variable domain reads DGGITQSPKYLFRKEGQNVTLSCEQNLNHDAMYWYRQDPGQGLRLIYYSQIVNDFQKGDIAEGYSVSREKKESFPLTVTSAQKNPTAFYLCASSIMSSGGHNEQFFGPGTRLTVL.

In its sample, this clone was seen a few times. This chain joins TRBV11-2 and TRBJ2-7; D is possibly TRBD1 (8 bases). The CDR3 is 15 amino acids. V lost 4 bases and J lost 3, with 16 bases in between. Germline CDR1 SGHAT, CDR2 FQNNGV. The CDR3 protein is CASSSRTGRDYEQYF. The CDR3 DNA follows: TGTGCCAGCAGCTCTCGGACAGGGAGGGACTACGAGCAGTACTTC.

In this sample, this clone is medium-sized. As DNA, the CDR3 is TGTGCCAGCAGTCCGAGCGGGTTCAAAAACATTCAGTACTTC. It codes for CASSPSGFKNIQYF. V gene TRBV2 combines with J gene TRBJ2-4; D possibly corresponds to TRBD2 (6 bases). Trimming stripped 5 bases from V and 3 bases from J, with 11 bases between. Germline values: CDR1 SNHLY, CDR2 FYNNEI. This CDR3 is built from 14 residues.

The chain combines TRBV6-1 with TRBJ2-7; possible D gene TRBD1, 5 bases. CDR1 and CDR2 (germline): MNHNS, SASEGT. The CDR3 is 16 residues long. Trimming took off 4 bases at V and 2 bases at J, with 18 bases between the two ends. The chain's CDR3 is CASSARQGWLAYEQYF. In DNA, the CDR3 is TGTGCCAGCAGTGCACGCCAGGGCTGGTTGGCCTACGAGCAGTACTTC.

The chain carries TRBV4-1 and TRBJ2-7; D may be TRBD1 (6 bases). Per germline, CDR1 MGHRA and CDR2 YSYEKL. This CDR3 spans 15 amino acids. Deletions cut 5 bases from V and 2 bases from J, with 16 bases between. The CDR3 coding sequence is TGCGCCAGCAGCTCAAGGTCACAGGGAGCCTACGAGCAGTACTTC. Translating it yields CASSSRSQGAYEQYF.